The 10 T cell receptor beta chains reported below all come from one sample, sequenced in a study of shared T cell receptors in the human thymus. Some clones are missing from TCRdb's copy, which holds only in-frame ones; the method was immunoSEQ multiplex PCR. The sample holds 55,000 to 80,000 clones, more than 90% seen once. Sequenced material: thymocytes. The source is a human donor.

This clone was seen a single time. This chain links TRBV7-2 with TRBJ2-3, with 8 positions matching TRBD2. Trimming cost V 5 bases and J 4 bases; bases outside gene matches: 14. Germline CDR1 reads SGHTA; CDR2 reads FQGNSA. The CDR3 covers 17 residues. The CDR3 loop is CASSPTPLAGSPDTQYF. For the CDR3, the DNA is TGTGCCAGCAGCCCTACCCCCTTAGCGGGGTCCCCAGATACGCAGTATTTT. Complete variable domain (other parts from reference TRBV7-2 and TRBJ2-3): GAGVSQSPSNKVTEKGKDVELRCDPISGHTALYWYRQSLGQGLEFLIYFQGNSAPDKSGLPSDRFSAERTGGSVSTLTIQRTQQEDSAVYLCASSPTPLAGSPDTQYFGPGTRLTVL.

This clone was picked up one time. The chain recombines TRBV5-1 with TRBJ1-2; possibly TRBD1 for D (6 bases). The V end lost 1 base, the J end lost 8 bases, and 9 bases lay between the germline ends. Germline CDR1 is SGHRS and CDR2 is YFSETQ. The CDR3 runs to 12 residues. CDR3 sequence: CASSLSDRGYTF. The CDR3 region has the DNA TGCGCCAGCAGCTTGAGTGACAGGGGCTACACCTTC.

With regard to this clone: The same CDR3 is also encoded by other DNA sequences in this sample. V and J are TRBV20-1 and TRBJ2-7; 7 bases fit TRBD2. The J segment lost 0 bases and the V segment lost 7 bases, leaving 0 bases of the junction unmatched. CDR1 and CDR2 (germline): DFQATT, SNEGSKA (reference sequence). This CDR3 has 11 amino acids. The DNA of the CDR3 is TGCAGTGGGGAGGGCTCCTACGAGCAGTACTTC. This gives the protein CSGEGSYEQYF.

V and J are TRBV6-6 and TRBJ1-2; D uncertain. Germline lookup yields CDR1 MNHNY and CDR2 SVGAGI (reference sequence). This CDR3 comprises 13 residues. With 1 base removed from V and 4 bases from J, the gap between germline ends came to 7 bases. CDR3 nucleotides: TGTGCCAGCAGTTACTTCCCCCTCTATGGCTACACCTTC. It encodes CASSYFPLYGYTF.

This clone was observed once. This chain connects TRBV11-2 to TRBJ2-7; no reliable D call. The CDR3 contains 13 residues. CDR1 is SGHAT and CDR2 is FQNNGV in the germline V gene. Trimming pared 2 bases from V and 3 bases from J, leaving 8 bases between. Written as DNA, the CDR3 is TGTGCCAGCAGCTTACGGAATTACTACGAGCAGTACTTC. Encoded protein: CASSLRNYYEQYF.

The chain is built from TRBV19 and TRBJ1-2; D unclear. The germline V and J ends were trimmed by 2 bases and 2 bases, with 18 bases remaining between them. The CDR3 is made up of 17 amino acids. Germline V CDR1 and CDR2: LNHDA, SQIVND (reference sequence). CDR3 bases: TGTGCCAGTAGTATATTAGATAAGGATGAAGTGAACTATGGCTACACCTTC. It yields the protein CASSILDKDEVNYGYTF.

This sequence joins TRBV4-3 and TRBJ2-7; no clear D. Trimming cost V 1 base and J 2 bases, with 12 bases left between them. Germline values: CDR1 LGHNA, CDR2 YSLEER. The CDR3 is 15 residues long. The CDR3 region has the DNA TGCGCCAGCAGCCAAGGCGGAGTCCCCGCCTACGAGCAGTACTTC. This translates into CASSQGGVPAYEQYF.

V is TRBV5-6 and J is TRBJ1-2; 11 bases are shared with TRBD1. Germline V lookup: CDR1 SGHDT, CDR2 YYEEEE. V lost 7 bases to trimming and J lost 7 bases; unmatched junction nucleotides: 12. This CDR3 is 15 amino acids long. In nucleotides, the CDR3 is TGTGCCAGCTCGGACAGGGGGCGCCGGGTCGGTGGCTACACCTTC. Protein: CASSDRGRRVGGYTF.

This sequence joins TRBV14 and TRBJ1-6, with D uncertain. This CDR3 has 16 amino acids. V gave up 4 bases and J gave up 9 bases, with 19 bases separating them. Germline CDR1 and CDR2: SGHDN and FVKESK. CDR3 sequence reads: CASSPRRGIGISPLHF. For the CDR3, the DNA is TGTGCCAGCAGCCCGAGGCGAGGGATAGGGATTTCACCCCTCCACTTT.

J is TRBJ2-7 and V is TRBV9, with TRBD2 identical over 9 bases. The ends lost 0 bases at V and 0 bases at J; junction bases unmatched: 4. From germline, CDR1 is SGDLS and CDR2 YYNGEE. This CDR3 is built from 16 residues. The CDR3 sequence is CASSVGGSGGSYEQYF. Here the CDR3 DNA reads TGTGCCAGCAGCGTAGGCGGTAGCGGGGGCTCCTACGAGCAGTACTTC.